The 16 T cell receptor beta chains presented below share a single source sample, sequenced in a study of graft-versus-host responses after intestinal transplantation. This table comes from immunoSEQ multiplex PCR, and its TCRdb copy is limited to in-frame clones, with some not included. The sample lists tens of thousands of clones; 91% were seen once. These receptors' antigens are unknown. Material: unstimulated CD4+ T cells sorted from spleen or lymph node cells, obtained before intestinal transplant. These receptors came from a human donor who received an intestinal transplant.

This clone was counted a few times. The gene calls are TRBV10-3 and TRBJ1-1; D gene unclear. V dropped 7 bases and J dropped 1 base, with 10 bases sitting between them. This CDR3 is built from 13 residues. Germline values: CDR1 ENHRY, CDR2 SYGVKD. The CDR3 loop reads CAIKLRENTEAFF. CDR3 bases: TGTGCCATCAAACTCCGAGAGAACACTGAAGCTTTCTTT.

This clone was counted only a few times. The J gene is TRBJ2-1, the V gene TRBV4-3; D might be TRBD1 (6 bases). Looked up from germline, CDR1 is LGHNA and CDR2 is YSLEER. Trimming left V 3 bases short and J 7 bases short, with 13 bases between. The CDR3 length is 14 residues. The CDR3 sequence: CASSQNPGVNEQFF. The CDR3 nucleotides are TGCGCCAGCAGCCAGAATCCAGGGGTAAATGAGCAGTTCTTC.

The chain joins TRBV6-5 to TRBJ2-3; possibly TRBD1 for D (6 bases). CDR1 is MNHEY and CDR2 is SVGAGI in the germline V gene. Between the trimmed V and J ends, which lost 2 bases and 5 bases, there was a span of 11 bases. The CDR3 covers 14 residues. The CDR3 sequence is CASSYHRVGDTQYF. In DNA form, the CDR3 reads TGTGCCAGCAGTTACCACAGGGTAGGAGATACGCAGTATTTT.

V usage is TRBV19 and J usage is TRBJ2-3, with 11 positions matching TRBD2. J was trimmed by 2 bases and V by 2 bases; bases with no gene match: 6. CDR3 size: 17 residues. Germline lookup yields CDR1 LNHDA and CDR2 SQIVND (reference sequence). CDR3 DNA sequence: TGTGCCAGTAGTATACGACTAGCGGGAATTTACACAGATACGCAGTATTTT. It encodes CASSIRLAGIYTDTQYF.

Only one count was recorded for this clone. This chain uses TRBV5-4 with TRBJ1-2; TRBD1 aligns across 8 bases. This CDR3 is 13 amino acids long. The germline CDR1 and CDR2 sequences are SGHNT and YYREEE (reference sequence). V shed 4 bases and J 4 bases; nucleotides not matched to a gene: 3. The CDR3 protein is CASSVGQVYGYTF. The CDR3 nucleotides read TGTGCCAGCAGCGTGGGACAGGTCTATGGCTACACCTTC.

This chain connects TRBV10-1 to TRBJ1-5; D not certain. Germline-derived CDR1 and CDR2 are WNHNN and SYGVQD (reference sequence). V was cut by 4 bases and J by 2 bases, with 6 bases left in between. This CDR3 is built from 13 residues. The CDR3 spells CASSASGNQPQHF. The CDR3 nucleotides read TGCGCCAGCAGTGCCAGCGGCAATCAGCCCCAGCATTTT.

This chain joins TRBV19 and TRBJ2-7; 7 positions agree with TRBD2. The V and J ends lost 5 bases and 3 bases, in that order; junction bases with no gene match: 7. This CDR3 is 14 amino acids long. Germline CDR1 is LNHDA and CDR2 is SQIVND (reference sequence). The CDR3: CASSALGGSYEQYF. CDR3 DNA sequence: TGTGCCAGTAGTGCCTTGGGGGGGAGCTACGAGCAGTACTTC. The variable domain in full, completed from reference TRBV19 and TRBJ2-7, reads DGGITQSPKYLFRKEGQNVTLSCEQNLNHDAMYWYRQDPGQGLRLIYYSQIVNDFQKGDIAEGYSVSREKKESFPLTVTSAQKNPTAFYLCASSALGGSYEQYFGPGTRLTVT.

The CDR3 nucleotides read TGTGCCAGCTCCCCGCCGGGCAGGGATGGAAACACCATATATTTT. Its translation is CASSPPGRDGNTIYF. The V and J genes are TRBV18 and TRBJ1-3; maybe TRBD1 (5 bases). V shed 6 bases and J shed 3 bases, with 15 bases lying between them. The CDR3 is 15 residues long. CDR1 KGHSH and CDR2 LQKENI come from the germline V gene.

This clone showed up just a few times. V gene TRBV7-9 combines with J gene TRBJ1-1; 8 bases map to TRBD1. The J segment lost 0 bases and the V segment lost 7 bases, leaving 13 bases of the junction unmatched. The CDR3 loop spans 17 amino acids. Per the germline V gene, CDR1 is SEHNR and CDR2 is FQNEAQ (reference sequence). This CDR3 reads CASNPIFGQGLNTEAFF. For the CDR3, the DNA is TGTGCCAGCAACCCCATCTTTGGACAGGGATTGAACACTGAAGCTTTCTTT.

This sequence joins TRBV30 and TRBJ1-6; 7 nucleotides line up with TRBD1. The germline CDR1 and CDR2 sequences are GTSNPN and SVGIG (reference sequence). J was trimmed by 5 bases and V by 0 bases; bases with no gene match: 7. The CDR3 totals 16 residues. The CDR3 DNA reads TGTGCCTGGAGTGTCCGACAGGGATCGGATAATTCACCCCTCCACTTT. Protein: CAWSVRQGSDNSPLHF.

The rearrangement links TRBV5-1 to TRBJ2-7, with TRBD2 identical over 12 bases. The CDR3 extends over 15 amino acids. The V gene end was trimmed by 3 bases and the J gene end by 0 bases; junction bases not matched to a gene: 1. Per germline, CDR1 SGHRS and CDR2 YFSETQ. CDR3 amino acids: CASSWTSGVSYEQYF. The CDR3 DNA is TGCGCCAGCAGCTGGACTAGCGGGGTCTCCTACGAGCAGTACTTC.

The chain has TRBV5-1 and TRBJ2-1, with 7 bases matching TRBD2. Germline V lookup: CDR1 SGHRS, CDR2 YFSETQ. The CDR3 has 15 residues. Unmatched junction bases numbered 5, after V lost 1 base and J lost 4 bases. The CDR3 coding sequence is TGCGCCAGCAGCTTGCGGGCGGGAGAGTACAATGAGCAGTTCTTC. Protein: CASSLRAGEYNEQFF.

The chain's CDR3 is CASSPGPMNTEAFF. The CDR3 DNA reads as TGTGCCAGCAGTCCGGGTCCCATGAACACTGAAGCTTTCTTT. The rearrangement joins TRBV6-6 to TRBJ1-1; D unresolved. The CDR3 length is 14 residues. Between the trimmed V and J ends, which lost 5 bases and 0 bases, there was a span of 10 bases. CDR1 is MNHNY and CDR2 is SVGAGI in the germline V gene (reference sequence).

The CDR3 region is CASSLVGGAIGANVLTF. In DNA, the CDR3 is TGTGCCAGCAGCCTCGTCGGGGGGGCAATTGGGGCCAACGTCCTGACTTTC. J is TRBJ2-6 and V is TRBV7-2, with 8 bases aligning to TRBD2. J was trimmed by 3 bases and V by 5 bases; bases with no gene match: 9. This CDR3 has 17 residues. Germline loops: CDR1 SGHTA, CDR2 FQGNSA.

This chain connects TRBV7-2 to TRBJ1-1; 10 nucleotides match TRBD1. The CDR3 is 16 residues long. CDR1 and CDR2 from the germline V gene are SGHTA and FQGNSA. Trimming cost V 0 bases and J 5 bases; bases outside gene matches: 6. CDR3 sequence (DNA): TGTGCCAGCAGCTTAGCCAGGGACAGGGGTTATACTGAAGCTTTCTTT. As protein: CASSLARDRGYTEAFF.

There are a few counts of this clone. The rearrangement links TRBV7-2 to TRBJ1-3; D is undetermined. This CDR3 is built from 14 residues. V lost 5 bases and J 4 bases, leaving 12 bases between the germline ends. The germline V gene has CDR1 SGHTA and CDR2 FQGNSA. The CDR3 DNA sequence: TGTGCCAGCAGCCCAGAACAGCTAGGAAACACCATATATTTT. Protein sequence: CASSPEQLGNTIYF.